This passage covers 12 T cell receptor beta chains from one sample sequenced in a study of blood T cell repertoires in COVID-19. Sequencing was performed with immunoSEQ multiplex PCR; in TCRdb, only in-frame clones are kept and a portion is missing. The sample lists about 300,000 clones, 70% to 90% seen once, with approximately 8.5% in the top ten. What was sequenced was peripheral blood. Receptor source: a man aged 18 to 30 with active or convalescent COVID-19.

In its sample, this clone was seen once. This chain links TRBV5-1 with TRBJ2-3, with a possible D match to TRBD2 (5 bases). Germline assignment: CDR1 SGHRS and CDR2 YFSETQ. CDR3 length equals 16 residues. Trimming pared 6 bases from V and 2 bases from J, leaving 19 bases between. In DNA, the CDR3 is TGCGCCAGCACCTTCAGTTCCCCGGGGAACACAGATACGCAGTATTTT. Amino acids: CASTFSSPGNTDTQYF.

V usage is TRBV5-1 and J usage is TRBJ1-4, with a possible D match to TRBD1 (5 bases). The CDR3 totals 15 residues. The ends were cut back, 0 bases at V and 8 bases at J, with 14 bases in the middle. The germline V gene encodes CDR1 SGHRS and CDR2 YFSETQ. Here the CDR3 reads CASSLEAGQNEKLFF. CDR3 sequence (DNA): TGCGCCAGCAGCTTGGAGGCAGGGCAGAACGAAAAACTGTTTTTT.

The CDR3 region is CASSITGSSETQYF. In DNA, the CDR3 is TGTGCCAGTAGTATCACAGGTTCGTCGGAGACCCAGTACTTC. The chain combines TRBV19 with TRBJ2-5, with TRBD1 as a possible D gene (5 bases). Trimming stripped 3 bases from V and 5 bases from J, with 13 bases between. Germline V gene sequence: CDR1 LNHDA, CDR2 SQIVND (reference sequence). This CDR3 has 14 residues.

The genes are TRBV7-2 and TRBJ1-2; D unresolved. Between the trimmed V and J ends, which lost 3 bases and 4 bases, there was a span of 12 bases. This CDR3 is built from 14 residues. CDR1 and CDR2 (germline): SGHTA, FQGNSA. CDR3 loop: CASSFTYSAYGYTF. CDR3 coding DNA: TGTGCCAGCAGCTTCACCTACTCCGCCTATGGCTACACCTTC.

The table lists this clone with a count of one. The CDR3 DNA reads TGTGCCACCAGCAGAGTAACGACGGGACAGGGCCGCACCGGGGAGCTGTTTTTT. It encodes CATSRVTTGQGRTGELFF. The J gene is TRBJ2-2, the V gene TRBV15, with 9 bases identical to TRBD1. CDR3 length equals 18 residues. Germline values: CDR1 LNHNV, CDR2 YYDKDF (reference sequence). After removal of 1 base from V and 4 bases from J, the junction contained 10 bases not matched to a gene.

This clone was counted a single time. The V gene is TRBV19, the J gene TRBJ1-6, with 9 nucleotides matching TRBD1. This CDR3 contains 14 residues. Germline V gives CDR1 LNHDA, CDR2 SQIVND (reference sequence). Trimming took 11 bases from V and 8 from J; bases not matched to a gene: 10. For the CDR3, the DNA is TGTGCCGCAACCGGGACAGGGACGGATTCACCCCTCCACTTT. Translated, it gives CAATGTGTDSPLHF.

The chain recombines TRBV9 with TRBJ2-1; 8 bases are a match to TRBD2. Germline V gene data show CDR1 as SGDLS and CDR2 as YYNGEE. The CDR3 runs 17 residues. The J segment lost 2 bases and the V segment lost 2 bases, leaving 9 bases of the junction unmatched. The CDR3 protein is CASSVTSSGGTYNEQFF. CDR3 nucleotides: TGTGCCAGCAGCGTGACTTCCAGCGGGGGAACCTACAATGAGCAGTTCTTC.

This chain's CDR3 is CASSELAGGFTDTQYF. CDR3 nucleotides: TGTGCCAGCAGCGAACTAGCGGGGGGATTCACAGATACGCAGTATTTT. The genes are TRBV28 and TRBJ2-3, with 12 nucleotides matching TRBD2. The CDR3 is 16 residues long. Germline trimming cut 6 bases from V and 2 bases from J; bases unmatched to any gene: 6. Germline loops: CDR1 MDHEN, CDR2 SYDVKM.

With respect to this clone: The same CDR3 arises from other DNA sequences in this sample as well. The chain employs TRBV7-3 and TRBJ2-5, with 8 bases aligning to TRBD1. Germline V CDR1 and CDR2: SGHTA, FQGTGA. CDR3 length: 14 residues. With 4 bases clipped from V and 1 base from J, the junction kept 2 bases outside the gene matches. The CDR3, as DNA: TGTGCCAGCAGCTCCACAGGGGGCCAAGAGACCCAGTACTTC. This encodes CASSSTGGQETQYF. Full variable domain (remainder filled in from reference TRBV7-3 and TRBJ2-5): GAGVSQTPSNKVTEKGKYVELRCDPISGHTALYWYRQSLGQGPEFLIYFQGTGAADDSGLPNDRFFAVRPEGSVSTLKIQRTERGDSAVYLCASSSTGGQETQYFGPGTRLLVL.

V usage is TRBV4-1 and J usage is TRBJ1-2, with 8 bases lining up with TRBD1. CDR3 length: 15 amino acids. V shed 7 bases, J shed 0 bases, and the junction held 7 bases outside the gene matches. Germline CDR1 reads MGHRA; CDR2 reads YSYEKL. The CDR3 reads CASTTGQGANYGYTF. The CDR3 nucleotides are TGCGCCAGCACCACCGGACAGGGAGCTAACTATGGCTACACCTTC.

The rearrangement links TRBV18 to TRBJ1-2; 7 bases agree with TRBD1. The CDR3 sequence is 13 residues long. V was clipped by 2 bases and J by 5 bases; unmatched bases: 2. Germline V gene lookup returns CDR1 KGHSH and CDR2 LQKENI. CDR3 protein: CASSPRDSYGYTF. The DNA for the CDR3 is TGTGCCAGCTCACCAAGGGACAGTTATGGCTACACCTTC.

The chain couples TRBV25-1 to TRBJ1-3; D remains unclear. The V gene's germline CDR1 is MGHDK and CDR2 SYGVNS. Trimming shortened V by 4 bases and J by 3 bases, and 10 bases separated the two germline ends. The CDR3 extends over 14 amino acids. The CDR3 bases are TGTGCCAGCAGTGGGACTGTAGGTGGAAACACCATATATTTT. Its protein is CASSGTVGGNTIYF.